The 22 T cell receptor beta chains presented below share a single source sample, sequenced in a study of T cells in Graves' hyperthyroidism and ophthalmopathy (dated by TCRdb to between 2018 and 2021). The method was multiplex PCR. The sequencing machine was an Illumina HiSeq 2000. TCR beta CDR3 regions were amplified from RNA transcripts. The TCR CDR3 was subjected to a first round of RT-PCR using the HTBI primer set and the Qiagen OneStep RT-PCR kit. Through fastp at Q25 and MiXCR, TCRdb rebuilt clones from the public reads, retaining in-frame beta chains. One record per CDR3 amino acid sequence lists the most common genes and DNA. Present in this sample are more than 500,000 distinct CDR3 sequences, around 46% of which were seen just once. The ten top clones hold around 20% of the sample. Sequenced material: peripheral blood or thyroid tissue (not recorded which). The receptors were gathered from an adult woman with Graves' disease, either hyperthyroidism or ophthalmopathy (not recorded which).

This clonotype has a count of ten or more. The chain employs TRBV11-2 and TRBJ1-6; no clear D gene. V lost 5 bases, J lost 0 bases, and 14 bases lay in between. CDR3 size: 17 residues. The germline V gene encodes CDR1 SGHAT and CDR2 FQNNGV. Here the CDR3 reads CASSPYSGSSYNSPLHF. The CDR3 bases are TGTGCCAGCAGCCCTTACAGCGGGAGCTCCTATAATTCACCCCTCCACTTT.

This sequence joins TRBV25-1 and TRBJ1-6; 7 nucleotides align to TRBD1. Unmatched junction bases numbered 4, after V lost 4 bases and J lost 1 base. CDR3 size: 16 residues. Germline CDR1 MGHDK, CDR2 SYGVNS. The CDR3 DNA follows: TGTGCCAGCAGTGGGTGGACAGGATCCTATAATTCACCCCTCCACTTT. Its protein is CASSGWTGSYNSPLHF.

This clonotype was counted at least ten times. The chain uses TRBV20-1 and TRBJ1-4, with D possibly matching TRBD1 (5 bases). Trimming stripped 0 bases from V and 6 bases from J, with 17 bases between. CDR3 length: 16 amino acids. CDR1 and CDR2 (germline): DFQATT, SNEGSKA (reference sequence). CDR3 DNA: TGCAGTGCTAGAGAGGCGACAGAGGGCGTTCATGAAAAACTGTTTTTT. It specifies CSAREATEGVHEKLFF.

This clonotype was detected many times. The chain carries TRBV2 and TRBJ1-1; 8 nucleotides line up with TRBD1. V was pared by 6 bases and J by 7 bases, with 4 bases of the junction left unmatched. This CDR3 has 12 residues. The germline V gene has CDR1 SNHLY and CDR2 FYNNEI. CDR3 residues: CASRGTGREAFF. CDR3 bases: TGTGCCAGCAGAGGGACAGGCCGTGAAGCTTTCTTT.

The V call is TRBV19, the J call TRBJ2-6; D might be TRBD1 or TRBD2, each matching 5 bases. Germline V gene data show CDR1 as LNHDA and CDR2 as SQIVND (reference sequence). The CDR3 totals 16 residues. V was trimmed by 7 bases and J by 2 bases, leaving 15 bases between them. The CDR3 nucleotides are TGTGCCAGTACTCCCCGTGGGGGAACTGGGGCCAACGTCCTGACTTTC. Translated, it gives CASTPRGGTGANVLTF.

V is TRBV9 and J is TRBJ2-6, with TRBD2 identical over 7 bases. The ends lost 0 bases at V and 2 bases at J; junction bases unmatched: 2. The CDR3 runs 16 residues. Germline V gives CDR1 SGDLS, CDR2 YYNGEE. The chain's CDR3 is CASSVEAGAGANVLTF. DNA of the CDR3: TGTGCCAGCAGCGTAGAGGCGGGAGCTGGGGCCAACGTCCTGACTTTC.

The gene calls are TRBV5-1 and TRBJ2-5; the match to TRBD2 covers 10 bases. Germline CDR1 and CDR2: SGHRS and YFSETQ. This CDR3 spans 17 amino acids. Unmatched junction bases numbered 9, after V lost 1 base and J lost 3 bases. DNA of the CDR3: TGCGCCAGCAGCTTGACTAGCGGGGTACTCCCGAAAGAGACCCAGTACTTC. Translating it yields CASSLTSGVLPKETQYF.

In its sample, this clonotype was seen many times. The rearrangement links TRBV7-9 to TRBJ1-1, with D unresolved. V was cut by 5 bases and J by 2 bases, with 18 bases left in between. This CDR3 region has 16 residues. Germline CDR1 SEHNR, CDR2 FQNEAQ (reference sequence). Here the CDR3 DNA reads TGTGCCAGCAGCCGTCCCCCGGGTCGAGATAACACTGAAGCTTTCTTT. It is translated as CASSRPPGRDNTEAFF.

CDR3 nucleotides: TGTGCCAGCCCCTACGGCCCTAAGGGGATTAGCACTGAAGCTTTCTTT. This translates into CASPYGPKGISTEAFF. The genes are TRBV7-3 and TRBJ1-1; possible D gene TRBD1, 5 bases. The V end lost 8 bases, the J end lost 4 bases, and 23 bases lay between the germline ends. This CDR3 region has 16 residues. The germline V gene encodes CDR1 SGHTA and CDR2 FQGTGA.

The sample holds many counts of this clonotype. The chain combines TRBV10-3 with TRBJ1-2; TRBD1 matches 8 bases. V dropped 4 bases and J dropped 6; count of bases not matched to a gene: 4. Germline assignment: CDR1 ENHRY and CDR2 SYGVKD. This CDR3 contains 13 residues. The CDR3 nucleotides read TGTGCCATCAGTGCGGACAGGGATGATGGCTACACCTTC. Its translation is CAISADRDDGYTF.

This clonotype was observed many times. The chain has TRBV7-9 and TRBJ2-7; TRBD1 agrees at 12 bases. The length of the CDR3 is 16 residues. Germline values: CDR1 SEHNR, CDR2 FQNEAQ (reference sequence). V lost 5 bases, J lost 7 bases, and 12 bases stayed unmatched. Here the CDR3 reads CASSQDEGQGASEQYF. CDR3 bases: TGTGCCAGCAGCCAAGATGAGGGACAGGGGGCGTCGGAGCAGTACTTC.

This clonotype was seen at least ten times. The chain combines TRBV4-1 with TRBJ2-6, with D maybe TRBD2 (6 bases). The CDR3 sequence is 16 residues long. Germline CDR1 is MGHRA and CDR2 is YSYEKL. With 0 bases removed from V and 2 bases from J, the gap between germline ends came to 8 bases. The CDR3 spells CASSQDGGTGANVLTF. CDR3 bases: TGCGCCAGCAGCCAAGATGGGGGGACTGGGGCCAACGTCCTGACTTTC.

Only a few counts were recorded for this clonotype. The chain joins TRBV30 to TRBJ1-1, with D unresolved. CDR1 is GTSNPN, CDR2 SVGIG, per germline (reference sequence). V dropped 3 bases and J dropped 0 bases, with 8 bases sitting between them. The CDR3 loop spans 13 amino acids. The DNA for the CDR3 is TGTGCCTGGAGCTTGTACGTGAACACTGAAGCTTTCTTT. Amino acids: CAWSLYVNTEAFF.

The chain links TRBV7-9 to TRBJ2-5; possibly TRBD2 for D (5 bases). Trimming removed 5 bases at V and 4 bases at J, with 11 bases between. Germline CDR1 and CDR2: SEHNR and FQNEAQ (reference sequence). This CDR3 contains 13 residues. CDR3 region: CASSRPAGETQYF. CDR3 sequence (DNA): TGTGCCAGCAGCCGCCCGGCGGGAGAGACCCAGTACTTC.

About this clonotype itself: A read error may produce the germline difference seen at one junction end. The CDR3 sequence: CASSPETGLPSTF. Here the CDR3 DNA reads TGCGCCAGCAGCCCAGAAACAGGGCTCCCCTCCACCTTT. The V gene is TRBV5-1, the J gene TRBJ1-1, with D maybe TRBD1 (6 bases). The germline V gene has CDR1 SGHRS and CDR2 YFSETQ. There are 13 residues in the CDR3.

This clonotype came up a few times. The chain couples TRBV28 to TRBJ1-2; D call uncertain. The CDR3 length is 15 residues. V lost 4 bases and J 1 base, leaving 13 bases between the germline ends. CDR1 is MDHEN, CDR2 SYDVKM, per germline. The DNA for the CDR3 is TGTGCCAGCAGTTCCACGCATTTACTTAACTATGGCTACACCTTC. As protein: CASSSTHLLNYGYTF.

The chain recombines TRBV7-8 with TRBJ1-2, with D perhaps matching TRBD1 (5 bases). This CDR3 region has 15 residues. The V gene lost 3 bases and the J gene lost 11 bases, with 22 bases spanning the gap. Germline V gene data show CDR1 as SGHVS and CDR2 as FQNEAQ. The CDR3 sequence is CASSLRPGLAGGYTF. The CDR3 DNA sequence: TGTGCCAGCAGCTTGCGACCGGGACTAGCGGGAGGATACACCTTC. Looking up the rest from reference TRBV7-8 and TRBJ1-2 gives the full variable domain: GAGVSQSPRYKVAKRGQDVALRCDPISGHVSLFWYQQALGQGPEFLTYFQNEAQLDKSGLPSDRFFAERPEGSVSTLKIQRTQQEDSAVYLCASSLRPGLAGGYTFGSGTRLTVV.

About this clonotype itself: An end of the junction differs from the germline gene, which may be a read error. J is TRBJ1-5 and V is TRBV2, with TRBD1 matching over 8 bases. Germline loops: CDR1 SNHLY, CDR2 FYNNEI. CDR3 length equals 17 residues. The CDR3 spells CASSERIGTGSHQPQHF. The CDR3 nucleotides are TGTGCCAGCAGTGAACGGATTGGGACAGGTAGCCATCAGCCCCAGCATTTT.

This clonotype was detected many times. This chain links TRBV9 with TRBJ1-2; TRBD1 matches 7 bases. Unmatched junction bases numbered 5, after V lost 0 bases and J lost 3 bases. Germline values: CDR1 SGDLS, CDR2 YYNGEE. The CDR3 extends over 15 amino acids. CDR3: CASSVGGQVHYGYTF. CDR3 coding DNA: TGTGCCAGCAGCGTAGGAGGACAGGTCCACTATGGCTACACCTTC.

J is TRBJ2-5 and V is TRBV7-8, with D hard to call. The CDR3 covers 12 residues. The germline CDR1 and CDR2 sequences are SGHVS and FQNEAQ. V was cut by 2 bases and J by 6 bases, with 7 bases left in between. The CDR3 loop is CASSLSEKTQYF. The DNA of the CDR3 is TGTGCCAGCAGCTTAAGTGAAAAGACCCAGTACTTC.

This clonotype has at least ten counts. The V gene is TRBV5-6, the J gene TRBJ1-5; D may be TRBD1 (5 bases). Per the germline V gene, CDR1 is SGHDT and CDR2 is YYEEEE. V was pared by 4 bases and J by 2 bases, with 10 bases between. The CDR3 has 14 residues. The CDR3 nucleotides read TGTGCCAGCAGCCTCGCAGGGCGCAATCAGCCCCAGCATTTT. This gives the protein CASSLAGRNQPQHF.

This clonotype was recorded at least ten times. V and J are TRBV6-6 and TRBJ2-5, with a tentative D call TRBD2 (7 bases). Germline-derived CDR1 and CDR2 are MNHNY and SVGAGI (reference sequence). The CDR3 loop spans 14 amino acids. The V end lost 4 bases, the J end lost 7 bases, and 16 bases lay between the germline ends. CDR3 bases: TGTGCCAGCAGTTCAAGTTTGGGGGGGCGGACCCAGTACTTC. Protein product: CASSSSLGGRTQYF.